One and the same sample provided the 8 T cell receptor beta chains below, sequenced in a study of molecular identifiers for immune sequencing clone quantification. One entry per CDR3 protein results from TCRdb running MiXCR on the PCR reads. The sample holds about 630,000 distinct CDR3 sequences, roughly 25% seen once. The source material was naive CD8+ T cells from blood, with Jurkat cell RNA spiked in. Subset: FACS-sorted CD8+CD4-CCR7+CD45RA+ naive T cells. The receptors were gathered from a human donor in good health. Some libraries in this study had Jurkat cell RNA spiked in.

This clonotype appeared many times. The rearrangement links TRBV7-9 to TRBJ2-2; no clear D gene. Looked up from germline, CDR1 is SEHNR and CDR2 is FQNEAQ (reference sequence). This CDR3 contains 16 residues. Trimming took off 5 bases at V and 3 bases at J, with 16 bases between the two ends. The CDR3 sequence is CASSPSLAEDTGELFF. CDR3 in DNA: TGTGCCAGCAGCCCCAGCCTGGCCGAGGACACCGGGGAGCTGTTTTTT.

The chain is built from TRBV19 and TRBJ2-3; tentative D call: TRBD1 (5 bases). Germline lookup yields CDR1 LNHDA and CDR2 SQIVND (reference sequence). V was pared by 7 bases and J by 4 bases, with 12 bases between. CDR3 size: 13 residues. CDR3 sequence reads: CASMTQGADTQYF. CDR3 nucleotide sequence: TGTGCCAGTATGACCCAGGGCGCAGATACGCAGTATTTT.

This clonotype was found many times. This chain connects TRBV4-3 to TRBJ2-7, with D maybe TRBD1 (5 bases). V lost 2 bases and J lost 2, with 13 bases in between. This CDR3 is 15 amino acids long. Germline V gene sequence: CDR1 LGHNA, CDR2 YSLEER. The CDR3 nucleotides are TGCGCCAGCAGCCAAAGAGTACAGGCACCCTACGAGCAGTACTTC. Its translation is CASSQRVQAPYEQYF.

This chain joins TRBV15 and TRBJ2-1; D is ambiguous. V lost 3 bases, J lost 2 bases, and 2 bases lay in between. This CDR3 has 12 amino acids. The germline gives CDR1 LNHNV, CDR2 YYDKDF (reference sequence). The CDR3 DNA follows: TGTGCCACCAGCAGGACCTACAATGAGCAGTTCTTC. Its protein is CATSRTYNEQFF.

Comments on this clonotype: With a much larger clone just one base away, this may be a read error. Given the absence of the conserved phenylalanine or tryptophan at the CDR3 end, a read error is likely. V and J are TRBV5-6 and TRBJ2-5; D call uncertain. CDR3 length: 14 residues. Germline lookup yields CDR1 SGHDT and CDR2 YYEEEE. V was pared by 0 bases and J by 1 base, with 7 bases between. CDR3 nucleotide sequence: TGTGCCAGCAGCTTGGTGTCCGGCCAAGAGACCCAGTACTGC. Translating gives CASSLVSGQETQYC.

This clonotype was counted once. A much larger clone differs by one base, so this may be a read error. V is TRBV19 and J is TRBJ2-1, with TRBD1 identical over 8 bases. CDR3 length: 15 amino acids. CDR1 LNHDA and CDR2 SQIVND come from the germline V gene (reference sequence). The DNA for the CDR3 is TGTGCCAATAGTATAGGACAGGGCTCGAGGAATGAGCAGTTCTTC. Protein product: CANSIGQGSRNEQFF.

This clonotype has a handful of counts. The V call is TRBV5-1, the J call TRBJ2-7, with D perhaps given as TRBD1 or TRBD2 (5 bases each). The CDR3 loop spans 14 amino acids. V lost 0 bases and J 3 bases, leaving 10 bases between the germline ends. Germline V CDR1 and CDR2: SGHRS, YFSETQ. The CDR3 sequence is CASSLGSGLYEQYF. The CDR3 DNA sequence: TGCGCCAGCAGCTTGGGATCGGGGCTCTACGAGCAGTACTTC.

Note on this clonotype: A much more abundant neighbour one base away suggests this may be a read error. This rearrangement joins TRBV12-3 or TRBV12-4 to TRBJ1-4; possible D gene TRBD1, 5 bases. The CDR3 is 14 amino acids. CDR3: CASTPGPGGEELFF. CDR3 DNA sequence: TGTGCCAGCACCCCCGGGCCCGGGGGTGAAGAACTGTTTTTT.